Listed here are 21 T cell receptor beta chains from one sample, sequenced in a study of blood T cell repertoires in COVID-19. The data were produced by immunoSEQ multiplex PCR, yet TCRdb's version contains in-frame clones alone and is incomplete. The data hold 120,000 to 150,000 clones, with approximately 86% observed a single time. Material: peripheral blood. These receptors all stem from a woman between 40 and 55 years old with active or convalescent COVID-19.

V is TRBV6-2 or TRBV6-3 and J is TRBJ1-3; no clear D gene. V was trimmed by 2 bases and J by 8 bases, leaving 10 bases between them. The length of the CDR3 is 13 residues. Germline V gene lookup returns CDR1 MNHEY and CDR2 SVGEGT. The CDR3 reads CASSYRRGDTIYF. The DNA of the CDR3 is TGTGCCAGCAGTTACCGCAGAGGCGACACCATATATTTT.

V usage is TRBV6-5 and J usage is TRBJ1-5; 10 bases match TRBD1. The CDR3 has 15 amino acids. The germline CDR1 and CDR2 sequences are MNHEY and SVGAGI. J lost 10 bases, V lost 6 bases, and 12 bases had no gene match. The CDR3 bases are TGTGCCAGCAGAACGACAGGGGGCCCTTATGTACCCCAGCATTTT. Protein: CASRTTGGPYVPQHF.

V usage is TRBV28 and J usage is TRBJ2-7, with 9 bases fitting TRBD2. Per germline, CDR1 MDHEN and CDR2 SYDVKM. CDR3 length equals 16 residues. Germline trimming cut 4 bases from V and 5 bases from J; bases unmatched to any gene: 12. In nucleotides, the CDR3 is TGTGCCAGCAGTTCCCCCCCGCGGGAGGGGTCTGACGAGCAGTACTTC. It encodes CASSSPPREGSDEQYF.

The chain has TRBV2 and TRBJ2-7; 10 positions match TRBD1. Germline V gene sequence: CDR1 SNHLY, CDR2 FYNNEI. V lost 6 bases and J lost 5; bases outside the gene matches: 4. This CDR3 is 13 amino acids long. The CDR3 coding sequence is TGTGCCAGCAGAGGACAGGGGGGCCACGAGCAGTACTTC. It is translated as CASRGQGGHEQYF.

The chain recombines TRBV7-2 with TRBJ2-1, with D tentatively TRBD1 (5 bases). This CDR3 is 14 amino acids long. From germline, CDR1 is SGHTA and CDR2 FQGNSA. Trimming pared 4 bases from V and 9 bases from J, leaving 16 bases between. This CDR3 reads CASSSRTPRGEQFF. The CDR3 DNA follows: TGTGCCAGCAGCTCACGGACCCCAAGGGGTGAGCAGTTCTTC.

The J gene is TRBJ2-1, the V gene TRBV11-3, with 11 bases matching TRBD2. CDR1 and CDR2 from the germline V gene are SGHNT and YENEEA. CDR3 size: 19 residues. V gave up 5 bases and J gave up 0 bases; unmatched junction bases: 12. In DNA form, the CDR3 reads TGTGCCAGCAGCACGGGACTAGCGGACTGGACTAGCTCCTACAATGAGCAGTTCTTC. This translates into CASSTGLADWTSSYNEQFF.

The chain carries TRBV18 and TRBJ1-5; 7 positions agree with TRBD1. Germline CDR1 KGHSH, CDR2 LQKENI. The CDR3 has 14 residues. After removal of 5 bases from V and 1 base from J, the junction contained 2 bases not matched to a gene. CDR3 sequence (DNA): TGTGCCAGCTCAGGAGGGGGCAGCAATCAGCCCCAGCATTTT. As protein: CASSGGGSNQPQHF.

The chain couples TRBV4-3 to TRBJ1-6, with a weak D call TRBD1 (6 bases). Trimming removed 1 base at V and 12 bases at J, with 25 bases between. CDR3 length equals 18 residues. The germline gives CDR1 LGHNA, CDR2 YSLEER. In DNA, the CDR3 is TGCGCCAGCAGCCAAGCGACAGGTTCCTCCCTTGGAATTCGACCCCTCCACTTT. Amino acid sequence: CASSQATGSSLGIRPLHF.

This sequence joins TRBV7-9 and TRBJ2-5; 7 bases are a match to TRBD1. The germline V gene has CDR1 SEHNR and CDR2 FQNEAQ (reference sequence). The CDR3 covers 15 residues. V was clipped by 1 base and J by 2 bases; unmatched bases: 4. The CDR3 region is CASSLGDRPQETQYF. Written as DNA, the CDR3 is TGTGCCAGCAGCTTAGGGGACAGACCTCAAGAGACCCAGTACTTC.

The chain carries TRBV28 and TRBJ1-2; D perhaps matches TRBD1 (5 bases). Germline V lookup: CDR1 MDHEN, CDR2 SYDVKM. This CDR3 spans 16 amino acids. Trimming removed 2 bases at V and 6 bases at J, with 19 bases between. This CDR3 reads CASSLPALQAKDGYTF. The CDR3 nucleotides are TGTGCCAGCAGTTTACCGGCCCTACAGGCTAAAGATGGCTACACCTTC.

This rearrangement joins TRBV27 to TRBJ2-1; possible D gene TRBD1, 5 bases. V was shortened by 7 bases and J by 4 bases, with 8 bases between the two germline ends. The V gene's germline CDR1 is MNHEY and CDR2 SMNVEV (reference sequence). CDR3 length: 12 amino acids. The CDR3 DNA sequence: TGTGCCAGCACGACAGATTACAATGAGCAGTTCTTC. Translated, it gives CASTTDYNEQFF.

This clone was recorded a few times. The rearrangement links TRBV19 to TRBJ1-2; 8 bases align to TRBD1. The J segment lost 2 bases and the V segment lost 5 bases, leaving 7 bases of the junction unmatched. Germline V gives CDR1 LNHDA, CDR2 SQIVND (reference sequence). CDR3 size: 15 residues. The CDR3 DNA reads TGTGCCAGTAGTCCCGGACAGGGCCAAAACTATGGCTACACCTTC. It translates to CASSPGQGQNYGYTF.

The chain is built from TRBV28 and TRBJ1-2; D not resolved. Between the trimmed V and J ends, which lost 2 bases and 8 bases, there was a span of 12 bases. CDR3 length equals 13 residues. Germline values: CDR1 MDHEN, CDR2 SYDVKM. As DNA, the CDR3 is TGTGCCAGCAGTTTAAGCCGTTCCGTCGGCTACACCTTC. Protein sequence: CASSLSRSVGYTF.

This rearrangement joins TRBV9 to TRBJ2-7, with TRBD2 matching over 11 bases. Per germline, CDR1 SGDLS and CDR2 YYNGEE. The CDR3 has 15 amino acids. The V and J ends lost 1 base and 3 bases, in that order; junction bases with no gene match: 3. Here the CDR3 reads CASSVTGTSGYEQYF. The CDR3, as DNA: TGTGCCAGCAGCGTAACCGGGACTAGCGGCTACGAGCAGTACTTC.

Concerning this clone: Other DNA sequences of this sample code for an identical CDR3. The genes are TRBV28 and TRBJ1-2; D might be TRBD1 (6 bases). The CDR3 contains 12 residues. The V gene lost 5 bases and the J gene lost 2 bases, with 6 bases spanning the gap. Germline CDR1 MDHEN, CDR2 SYDVKM. In nucleotides, the CDR3 is TGTGCCAGCAGTCAGGGGAACTATGGCTACACCTTC. Translating gives CASSQGNYGYTF.

This chain joins TRBV11-3 and TRBJ1-2, with TRBD1 matching over 7 bases. CDR3 length: 12 amino acids. V was pared by 4 bases and J by 6 bases, with 2 bases of the junction left unmatched. The germline gives CDR1 SGHNT, CDR2 YENEEA. The DNA for the CDR3 is TGTGCCAGCAGCTCAACAGGGGATGGCTACACCTTC. Its protein is CASSSTGDGYTF.

The chain employs TRBV28 and TRBJ1-1, with 8 nucleotides matching TRBD1. J lost 0 bases, V lost 6 bases, and 15 bases had no gene match. The CDR3 consists of 18 residues. Germline CDR1 is MDHEN and CDR2 is SYDVKM. This CDR3 is CASSPSTGQVFMNTEAFF. CDR3 sequence (DNA): TGTGCCAGCAGCCCTAGCACGGGACAGGTGTTCATGAACACTGAAGCTTTCTTT.

The chain joins TRBV19 to TRBJ1-2; D remains ambiguous. The V and J ends lost 6 bases and 5 bases respectively, with 10 bases between them. The CDR3 consists of 12 residues. CDR1 LNHDA and CDR2 SQIVND come from the germline V gene (reference sequence). CDR3 sequence: CASRLDFYGYTF. CDR3 nucleotides: TGTGCCAGTAGATTGGACTTTTATGGCTACACCTTC.

The chain combines TRBV28 with TRBJ1-1; 7 bases match TRBD1. The germline V gene has CDR1 MDHEN and CDR2 SYDVKM. The CDR3 covers 15 residues. Trimming at V came to 2 bases and at J to 3 bases, leaving 6 bases not matched to a gene. DNA for the CDR3: TGTGCCAGCAGTTTAGTTCAAGACAGGGACACTGAAGCTTTCTTT. Its protein product is CASSLVQDRDTEAFF.

The genes are TRBV9 and TRBJ2-3, with no clear D. The V gene's germline CDR1 is SGDLS and CDR2 YYNGEE. This CDR3 comprises 11 residues. The germline V and J ends were trimmed by 3 bases and 5 bases, with 4 bases remaining between them. The CDR3 spells CASSEQDTQYF. The DNA for the CDR3 is TGTGCCAGCAGCGAACAAGATACGCAGTATTTT.

V and J are TRBV14 and TRBJ2-2; D unresolved. The germline CDR1 and CDR2 sequences are SGHDN and FVKESK. The germline V and J ends were trimmed by 5 bases and 7 bases, with 14 bases remaining between them. This CDR3 is 14 amino acids long. This CDR3 reads CASSGTSLGGELFF. The CDR3 DNA reads as TGTGCCAGCAGCGGTACCTCTCTAGGCGGGGAGCTGTTTTTT.